The rows below give T cell receptor beta chains drawn from one sample of a study of CD8 T cells in ankylosing spondylitis. TCRdb called the 5' RACE reads again in MiXCR, with one record for every CDR3 protein. Of 700,000 or so distinct CDR3 sequences in the sample, under 20% were seen once. The sample consisted of blood, either unsorted or a sorted T cell fraction (not recorded which). The receptor set was obtained from a male donor with ankylosing spondylitis. CDR3s include the opening cysteine and the closing phenylalanine or tryptophan. The order of the fields is J gene, D gene, V gene, clone size, CDR3 DNA, CDR3 protein. A D gene is named only where the DNA matches it firmly. Rows may omit the clone size; those that give it use once, few, many or a size class.

J: TRBJ1-1; D: TRBD1; V: TRBV4-1; size: few; DNA: TGCGCCAGCAGATCCGGGACAGGGTACGAGAACACTGAAGCTTTCTTT; CDR3: CASRSGTGYENTEAFF
J: TRBJ2-5; D: TRBD2; V: TRBV15; size: once; DNA: TGTGCCACCAGCAGAGAGGGACTGAGCGGGAGGGTAGAGACCCAGTACTTC; CDR3: CATSREGLSGRVETQYF
J: TRBJ2-3; D: TRBD1; V: TRBV28; size: few; DNA: TGTGCCAGCAGTCCCAAACAGGGGGCCGGAGATCGGTCAGCGCAGTATTTT; CDR3: CASSPKQGAGDRSAQYF
J: TRBJ1-1; D: .; V: TRBV5-1; size: many; DNA: TGCGCCAGCAGCTCCCTCAATATCGGGGTTGGCACTGAAGCTTTCTTT; CDR3: CASSSLNIGVGTEAFF
J: TRBJ1-2; D: .; V: TRBV29-1; size: .; DNA: TGCAGCGCCGGACATCATTATGGCTACACCTTC; CDR3: CSAGHHYGYTF
J: TRBJ2-4; D: .; V: TRBV12-3/TRBV12-4; size: few; DNA: TGTGCCAGCACCTTAGGGCCGGGACTAGCCAAAAACATTCAGTACTTC; CDR3: CASTLGPGLAKNIQYF
J: TRBJ2-1; D: .; V: TRBV2; size: .; DNA: TGTGCCAGCAGTTTTAGGGCGATGACTAGTCGGAACTACAATGAGCAGTTCTTC; CDR3: CASSFRAMTSRNYNEQFF
J: TRBJ2-7; D: .; V: TRBV28; size: few; DNA: TGTGCCAGCAGTGGGGACATCGAACCAACCTACGAGCAGTACTTC; CDR3: CASSGDIEPTYEQYF
J: TRBJ1-1; D: .; V: TRBV20-1; size: .; DNA: TGCAGTGCTAGAGACCCCCGCCAGACAGGCCGGAACACTGAAGCTTTCTTT; CDR3: CSARDPRQTGRNTEAFF
J: TRBJ2-3; D: .; V: TRBV12-3/TRBV12-4; size: many; DNA: TGTGCCAGCAGTTTATCACAGGGTAACGGCTTGATGGATACGCAGTATTTT; CDR3: CASSLSQGNGLMDTQYF
J: TRBJ2-1; D: .; V: TRBV20-1; size: .; DNA: TGCAGTGCTACCCTCCCCGGAACAGGCCGATACAATGAGCAGTTCTTC; CDR3: CSATLPGTGRYNEQFF
J: TRBJ2-4; D: .; V: TRBV7-6; size: .; DNA: TGTGCCAGCAGCTCAGTCGGTGGAGGTGACGGCATTCAGTACTTC; CDR3: CASSSVGGGDGIQYF
J: TRBJ2-3; D: .; V: TRBV10-3; size: .; DNA: TGTGCCATCAGTGAGTCGCCCTTGACTACAGATACGCAGTATTTT; CDR3: CAISESPLTTDTQYF
J: TRBJ2-4; D: TRBD2; V: TRBV29-1; size: few; DNA: TGCAGCGTCGGAACTAGCGGGGCCTTCGGGGACATTCAGTACTTC; CDR3: CSVGTSGAFGDIQYF
J: TRBJ2-1; D: TRBD1; V: TRBV7-6; size: .; DNA: TGTGCCAGCAGCTCTACGACCGGGACAGAGTCCTACAATGAGCAGTTCTTC; CDR3: CASSSTTGTESYNEQFF
J: TRBJ2-1; D: .; V: TRBV5-6; size: .; DNA: TGTGCCAGCAGCTTGGCTACTAAGAATGAGCAGTTCTTC; CDR3: CASSLATKNEQFF
J: TRBJ2-5; D: .; V: TRBV15; size: many; DNA: TGTGCCACCAGCAGAGATATCGGAGGAGAGACCCAGTACTTC; CDR3: CATSRDIGGETQYF
J: TRBJ2-1; D: TRBD2; V: TRBV2; size: few; DNA: TGTGCCAGCAGTGTGAAGGCCTGGGGGGGTGAGCAGTTCTTC; CDR3: CASSVKAWGGEQFF
J: TRBJ2-2; D: .; V: TRBV12-3/TRBV12-4; size: .; DNA: TGTGCCAGCAGTTCCTACCACACCGGGGAGCTGTTTTTT; CDR3: CASSSYHTGELFF
J: TRBJ1-1; D: .; V: TRBV6-1; size: few; DNA: TGTGCCAGCAGGGAAGGCGGGCCGTGGGGTGAAGCTTTCTTT; CDR3: CASREGGPWGEAFF
J: TRBJ1-4; D: .; V: TRBV20-1; size: .; DNA: TGCAGTGCTAGGTTCCCTGGGGGGTTTGATGAAAAACTGTTTTTT; CDR3: CSARFPGGFDEKLFF
J: TRBJ2-3; D: .; V: TRBV24-1; size: few; DNA: TGTGCCACCAGTGATCCCCTGGGGACGCAGTATTTT; CDR3: CATSDPLGTQYF
J: TRBJ2-1; D: .; V: TRBV12-3/TRBV12-4; size: few; DNA: TGTGCCAGCTCCCTCATGCTCAATGAGCAGTTCTTC; CDR3: CASSLMLNEQFF
J: TRBJ2-1; D: .; V: TRBV12-3/TRBV12-4; size: .; DNA: TGTGCCAGCAGTCGCAGCAGTTTTTATGAGCAGTTCTTC; CDR3: CASSRSSFYEQFF
J: TRBJ2-5; D: TRBD2; V: TRBV12-3/TRBV12-4; size: .; DNA: TGTGCCAGCAGTTTAGGGGGGAGCGGGACGCCCGGGGAGACCCAGTACTTC; CDR3: CASSLGGSGTPGETQYF
J: TRBJ2-2; D: .; V: TRBV3-1; size: .; DNA: TGTGCCAGCAGCCAACGGTCTGGAGGCGTACTTTATAAGGGGGAGCTGTTTTTT; CDR3: CASSQRSGGVLYKGELFF
J: TRBJ1-2; D: .; V: TRBV6-4; size: few; DNA: TGTGCCAGCAGTGACTCGATGGGGGGAAGCTATGGCTACACCTTC; CDR3: CASSDSMGGSYGYTF
J: TRBJ1-1; D: .; V: TRBV11-2; size: .; DNA: TGTGCCAGCAGCTCCGTCCGGGGGCACACTGAAGCTTTCTTT; CDR3: CASSSVRGHTEAFF
J: TRBJ1-1; D: .; V: TRBV7-2; size: many; DNA: TGTGCCAGCAGCTTACGACGGAACACTGAAGCTTTCTTT; CDR3: CASSLRRNTEAFF
J: TRBJ2-7; D: TRBD2; V: TRBV27; size: .; DNA: TGTGCCAGCAGTCCCCAGCGGGAGGGCCGTTACGAGCAGTACTTC; CDR3: CASSPQREGRYEQYF
J: TRBJ2-3; D: TRBD2; V: TRBV5-4; size: .; DNA: TGTGCCAGCAGCTGGGGACTAGCTATGGGCACAGATACGCAGTATTTT; CDR3: CASSWGLAMGTDTQYF
J: TRBJ2-1; D: TRBD1; V: TRBV7-9; size: few; DNA: TGTGCCAGCAGCTTAGGGACAGGGAAGGATGAGCAGTTCTTC; CDR3: CASSLGTGKDEQFF
J: TRBJ2-7; D: TRBD1; V: TRBV28; size: .; DNA: TGTGCCAGCAGTAGGCATGGGACAGTGTACTACGAGCAGTACTTC; CDR3: CASSRHGTVYYEQYF
J: TRBJ2-5; D: TRBD2; V: TRBV29-1; size: .; DNA: TGCAGCGGGGAGAGGGCGGGGGGAGAGACCCAGTACTTC; CDR3: CSGERAGGETQYF
J: TRBJ2-7; D: .; V: TRBV2; size: few; DNA: TGTGCCAGCTGTCCGGATCGCTACGAGCAGTACTTC; CDR3: CASCPDRYEQYF
J: TRBJ2-2; D: .; V: TRBV28; size: few; DNA: TGTGCCAGCAGTTTAATCGGGACGGCAGGGGGGGTCGGGGAGCTGTTTTTT; CDR3: CASSLIGTAGGVGELFF
J: TRBJ1-1; D: TRBD1; V: TRBV29-1; size: many; DNA: TGCAGCGGAGGGGAGGACAGGGGGCCTCGTACTGAAGCTTTCTTT; CDR3: CSGGEDRGPRTEAFF
J: TRBJ1-5; D: .; V: TRBV6-1; size: few; DNA: TGTGCCAGCCCCTCAACGCCGGGACGGCCTATTGAGCCCCAGCATTTT; CDR3: CASPSTPGRPIEPQHF
J: TRBJ2-7; D: .; V: TRBV29-1; size: .; DNA: TGCAGCGCAGAGGGAGCCACCTACGAGCAGTACTTC; CDR3: CSAEGATYEQYF
J: TRBJ1-1; D: .; V: TRBV12-3/TRBV12-4; size: many; DNA: TGTGCCAGCAGTTTACAGGGATTGGGGACTGAAGCTTTCTTT; CDR3: CASSLQGLGTEAFF
J: TRBJ1-1; D: .; V: TRBV7-2; size: .; DNA: TGTGCCAGCAGCTTTCCCCGACAGAGTACACCTGAAGCTTTCTTT; CDR3: CASSFPRQSTPEAFF
J: TRBJ2-5; D: .; V: TRBV7-2; size: .; DNA: TGTGCCAGCAGTCTGTCGGTCCACCGCATGGAGACCCAGTACTTC; CDR3: CASSLSVHRMETQYF
J: TRBJ1-1; D: .; V: TRBV12-3/TRBV12-4; size: few; DNA: TGTGCCAGCAGGGAAGGAGGGGGCACTGAAGCTTTCTTT; CDR3: CASREGGGTEAFF